One TCR beta chain is described in this entry. The antigen it recognizes is unknown. No clone much larger than this one lies a single base away; base qualities are absent. A second Seattle source provided samples from volunteer blood donors who had recovered from COVID-19. Each collaborating institution followed its own protocols to collect whole blood in K2EDTA tubes. For TCRbeta analysis, collaborators shipped samples in one of three forms: frozen whole blood, isolated PBMCs, or DNA extracted from either of those sample types. The germline V gene (reference sequence) sets CDR1 to GTSNPN and CDR2 to SVGIG. From the cysteine through the phenylalanine, the CDR3 covers 12 amino acids. Only the CDR3 portion is preserved as DNA: 36 bases, with reading frame beginning at the first base. V loses 1 base, J loses 2 bases, and the germline ends lie 3 bases apart. The sample is drawn from a study of blood T cell repertoires in COVID-19 (dated by TCRdb to about 2020). Background on the whole study: Collaborator samples came from the United States, Italy and Spain and covered acute and convalescent phases of COVID-19. Deeply sampled blood TCRbeta repertoires from subjects exposed to, actively infected with, or recovered from COVID-19 were included in the dataset. A de-identified subject ID, COVID-19 status, age in years and sex were almost always included in the sample metadata. The material from the prospective study consisted of cDNA or gDNA derived from T cells, B-cell-depleted T cells, or PBMCs. Samples came from the ongoing ImmuneRACE study (first 160 participants) plus 1,254 subjects from 6 global collaborators. Where available, HLA class I and class II types were obtained from metadata supplied by the sample provider rather than from assay-based typing. The repertoires were released in a freely available public database meant as a resource for research on the immune response to SARS-CoV-2. Broader findings and caveats from the paper: How much clinical and demographic metadata was included differed by source and by participant, and the metadata was provided uncurated.

TCRbeta CDR3 regions were amplified from genomic DNA using the immunoSEQ Assay, a bias-controlled multiplex PCR. The source study handled its data this way. Nucleated cell counts per sample were estimated from amplification of reference gene primers within the assay. To quantify the absolute abundance of each unique TCRbeta CDR3 rearrangement, sequence reads were collapsed and filtered. For each sample, productive Simpson clonality was calculated as the square root of Simpson's diversity index across productive rearrangements. TCRdb stores this immuneACCESS table with in-frame sequences only. Part of the clones is absent; in the studies checked, under half of the shortfall reflects unresolved V genes, and no reason is known for the rest. V and J calls and clone size are as listed in that table; D and trimming were resolved from the DNA. This sample gives approximately 170,000 clones in total; 89% of them show up just once. Approximately 2.1% of the sample is taken by the ten largest.

The receptor chain draws on TRBV30 and TRBJ1-3; the D gene remains uncertain. The receptor was derived from a man aged 18 to 30 who had recovered from COVID-19. The sample comprised peripheral blood. The CDR3 protein is CAWSAAGNTIYF. The nucleotide sequence is given as TGTGCCTGGAGTGCGGCTGGAAACACCATATATTTT.